Listed below are T cell receptor beta chains from one sample, sequenced in a study of glioma-infiltrating T cells after dendritic cell vaccination. Generated by immunoSEQ multiplex PCR, the TCRdb table keeps only in-frame clones and is missing some. The repertoire holds approximately 90,000 clones, with 75% to 85% as singletons. Here the sequenced sample was blood, taken after dendritic cell vaccination. The receptors derive from a human donor with glioblastoma. Each CDR3 is given with its conserved first and last residue. Fields, in order: D gene, J gene, V gene, clone size, CDR3 protein, CDR3 DNA. A D gene is named only where the DNA matches it firmly. The size field is filled for only some rows; it gives once, few, many or a size class.

TRBD1 TRBJ2-1 TRBV10-1 NA CASSVDRGGSNEQFF TGCGCCAGCAGTGTCGACAGGGGTGGTAGCAATGAGCAGTTCTTC
TRBD1 TRBJ1-5 TRBV7-2 NA CASSRTGGSQPQHF TGTGCCAGCAGTCGTACAGGGGGCAGTCAGCCCCAGCATTTT
NA TRBJ2-1 TRBV7-8 once CASSLGRDSFNEQFF TGTGCCAGCAGCCTAGGCCGGGACTCCTTCAATGAGCAGTTCTTC
TRBD2 TRBJ2-4 TRBV25-1 NA CASTEGRGGDKNIQYF TGTGCCAGCACCGAGGGTCGGGGGGGGGACAAAAACATTCAGTACTTC
TRBD1 TRBJ1-6 TRBV7-2 NA CASSLFSGQGASRGSPLHF TGTGCCAGCAGCTTATTTTCTGGGCAGGGGGCTTCCAGGGGTTCACCCCTCCACTTT
NA TRBJ2-3 TRBV29-1 NA CSVDEGGSDTQYF TGCAGCGTTGATGAGGGGGGGAGTGATACGCAGTATTTT
TRBD2 TRBJ2-1 TRBV7-6 NA CASSSLAGNYNEQFF TGTGCCAGCAGCTCATTAGCGGGGAACTACAATGAGCAGTTCTTC
TRBD1 TRBJ1-2 TRBV27 NA CASSFGQGQGYTF TGTGCCAGCAGTTTCGGACAGGGGCAAGGCTACACCTTC
TRBD2 TRBJ2-2 TRBV25-1 NA CASRNPSGGSGELFF TGTGCCAGCCGAAATCCTAGCGGGGGGTCCGGGGAGCTGTTTTTT
TRBD2 TRBJ2-7 TRBV9 NA CASSVSGGRDSSYEQYF TGTGCCAGCAGCGTAAGTGGGGGGAGGGACTCATCCTACGAGCAGTACTTC
NA TRBJ2-4 TRBV18 once CASSPSTAGEQYF TGTGCCAGCTCACCGAGTACGGCAGGTGAACAGTACTTC
NA TRBJ1-5 TRBV23-1 NA CASSQGAGVPYNQPQHF TGCGCCAGCAGTCAAGGGGCAGGGGTTCCCTATAATCAGCCCCAGCATTTT
NA TRBJ1-2 TRBV7-9 NA CASSLDSILSGGYTF TGTGCCAGCAGCTTAGACAGCATCTTATCAGGGGGCTACACCTTC
NA TRBJ1-6 TRBV14 NA CASSYTGFVSLHF TGTGCCAGCAGTTATACGGGGTTCGTGTCCCTCCACTTT
TRBD1 TRBJ1-1 TRBV6-5 NA CASSRQGWGTEAFF TGTGCCAGCAGCCGACAGGGGTGGGGGACTGAAGCTTTCTTT
TRBD1 TRBJ2-5 TRBV9 NA CASSVADRAYQETQYF TGTGCCAGCAGCGTAGCCGACAGGGCCTATCAAGAGACCCAGTACTTC
NA TRBJ1-2 TRBV19 NA CASSQYYGYTF TGTGCCAGTAGTCAATACTATGGCTACACCTTC
NA TRBJ2-7 TRBV14 many CASSYTQGYEQYF TGTGCCAGCAGCTATACACAGGGCTACGAGCAGTACTTC
NA TRBJ1-4 TRBV5-1 NA CASSQDIVGEKLFF TGCGCCAGCAGCCAGGACATCGTGGGTGAAAAACTGTTTTTT
NA TRBJ1-5 TRBV2 once CATGWGRAYSNQPQHF TGTGCCACCGGATGGGGGCGCGCCTATAGCAATCAGCCCCAGCATTTT
NA TRBJ2-1 TRBV5-1 NA CASSLVGNNEQFF TGCGCCAGCAGCTTGGTCGGGAACAATGAGCAGTTCTTC
NA TRBJ1-5 TRBV6-1 NA CASSPRQTNQPQHF TGTGCCAGCAGCCCTAGACAGACCAATCAGCCCCAGCATTTT
NA TRBJ2-7 TRBV5-1 NA CASSSTATYEQYF TGCGCCAGCAGCTCGACAGCGACCTACGAGCAGTACTTC
TRBD1 TRBJ2-1 TRBV19 NA CASSTTGPGNEQFF TGTGCCAGTAGTACGACAGGGCCAGGCAATGAGCAGTTCTTC
NA TRBJ2-5 TRBV5-1 NA CASSAIRGQETQYF TGCGCCAGCAGCGCCATTAGGGGGCAAGAGACCCAGTACTTC
TRBD1 TRBJ1-1 TRBV6-5 NA CAISASGTGGRAFF TGTGCCATCAGTGCCTCAGGGACAGGGGGTCGGGCTTTCTTT
NA TRBJ1-1 TRBV19 once CASSIRENTEAFF TGTGCCAGTAGTATAAGAGAGAACACTGAAGCTTTCTTT
NA TRBJ1-6 TRBV7-9 NA CASSLGKDRPINSPLHF TGTGCCAGCAGCTTAGGGAAAGACAGACCTATTAATTCACCCCTCCACTTT